Listed below are T cell receptor beta chains from one sample, sequenced in a study of T-cell memory formation after mild COVID-19. TCRdb called the 5' RACE reads again in MiXCR, with one record for every CDR3 protein. The sample includes some 450,000 distinct CDR3 sequences, 20% of them seen just once. The sample comprised PBMCs or a T cell subset sorted from them (not recorded which). These receptors were collected from an adult woman who had mild COVID-19 (a few samples of this study predate the infection). Cell type and time point are not known. The CDR3 runs from the conserved cysteine through the conserved F or W. A D gene is named only where the DNA matches it firmly. For some rows the clone size is stated as once, few or many, or as a class when expanded; others skip it.

D gene,clone size,J gene,V gene,CDR3 DNA,CDR3 protein
NA,few,TRBJ2-7,TRBV6-5,TGTGCCAGCAGGTATGAGACCTCGGCCGTCTACGAGCAGTACTTC,CASRYETSAVYEQYF
TRBD1,NA,TRBJ2-7,TRBV11-2,TGTGCCAGCAGCTTGACAGGGAACTCCTACGAGCAGTACTTC,CASSLTGNSYEQYF
TRBD1,few,TRBJ2-1,TRBV5-1,TGCGCCAGCAGCTCGACAGGGGCAGGGCACAATGAGCAGTTCTTC,CASSSTGAGHNEQFF
NA,NA,TRBJ2-7,TRBV3-1,TGTGCCAGCAGCCCGACTTTCGACCCCTACGAGCAGTACTTC,CASSPTFDPYEQYF
NA,few,TRBJ1-5,TRBV29-1,TGCAGCGTTGCGCAGGCGATCAATCAGCCCCAGCATTTT,CSVAQAINQPQHF
NA,NA,TRBJ2-3,TRBV25-1,TGTGCCAGCAGTGACAACTCGAGGGTAGATACGCAGTATTTT,CASSDNSRVDTQYF
NA,NA,TRBJ1-2,TRBV20-1,TGCAGTGCCTCGGGGGCTGGCTATGGCTACACCTTC,CSASGAGYGYTF
TRBD2,NA,TRBJ2-5,TRBV7-2,TGTGCCAGCATCAAGAGCGGGACCCTCCAAGAGACCCAGTACTTC,CASIKSGTLQETQYF
NA,NA,TRBJ2-4,TRBV12-3/TRBV12-4,TGTGCCAGCAGTTTAGGTGGGGCGCTCGGTGCCAAAAACATTCAGTACTTC,CASSLGGALGAKNIQYF
NA,few,TRBJ1-4,TRBV5-1,TGCGCCAGCAGCTCCGCCGGGACAAGAGGGGCTAATGAAAAACTGTTTTTT,CASSSAGTRGANEKLFF
NA,few,TRBJ1-1,TRBV7-3,TGTGCCAGCAGCTTGATTGGGAGCACTGAAGCTTTCTTT,CASSLIGSTEAFF
NA,NA,TRBJ1-1,TRBV6-1,TGTGCCAGCGAGGCAAACATGAACACTGAAGCTTTCTTT,CASEANMNTEAFF
TRBD1,many,TRBJ2-5,TRBV7-8,TGTGCCAGCAGTTGGACAGGGAGGTTTCAAGAGACCCAGTACTTC,CASSWTGRFQETQYF
TRBD1,few,TRBJ2-7,TRBV20-1,TGCAGTGCTAGGGGGACAGGGGTGGCCGCAAAGGTCAACGAGCAGTACTTC,CSARGTGVAAKVNEQYF
NA,NA,TRBJ1-1,TRBV15,TGTGCCACCAGCAGAGATCCCCCAACGGGAACCACTGAAGCTTTCTTT,CATSRDPPTGTTEAFF
TRBD2,NA,TRBJ2-7,TRBV11-2,TGTGCCAGCAGCTTATTATTCGGAACTAGCGGGAGGGCCTACGAGCAGTACTTC,CASSLLFGTSGRAYEQYF
NA,once,TRBJ2-2,TRBV19,TGTGCCAGTAGTATAAATCCCGGGGAGCTGTTTTTT,CASSINPGELFF
NA,NA,TRBJ1-6,TRBV4-1,TGCGCCAGCAGCCAAGGGTGGCACAGTCCGGGGGCCAATTCACCCCTCCACTTT,CASSQGWHSPGANSPLHF
NA,NA,TRBJ2-3,TRBV6-5,TGTGCCAGCCTGTCGGGAAGCACAGATACGCAGTATTTT,CASLSGSTDTQYF
TRBD1,few,TRBJ2-3,TRBV11-1,TGTGCCAGCAGCCCGGGACAGAGAAGCACAGATACGCAGTATTTT,CASSPGQRSTDTQYF
TRBD2,few,TRBJ2-3,TRBV6-6,TGTGCCAGCAGTTACGGGATGTGGTCAGCGGGAAACCTACCTAGCACAGATACGCAGTATTTT,CASSYGMWSAGNLPSTDTQYF
TRBD1,NA,TRBJ2-6,TRBV4-3,TGCGCCAGCAGCCCGGGACAGGGACATAACTGGGCCAACGTCCTGACTTTC,CASSPGQGHNWANVLTF
TRBD2,few,TRBJ2-1,TRBV14,TGTGCCAGCAGCCAAGGAGGAGCGGGAGTCTCCTACAATGAGCAGTTCTTC,CASSQGGAGVSYNEQFF
NA,NA,TRBJ2-3,TRBV3-1,TGTGCCAGCAGCCAAGGTTTTGCCGTCGGGGGCACAGATACGCAGTATTTT,CASSQGFAVGGTDTQYF
TRBD2,NA,TRBJ2-7,TRBV5-1,TGCGCCAGCAGCTCGGGACTATTGAAAACGAGCTCCTACGAGCAGTACTTC,CASSSGLLKTSSYEQYF
NA,NA,TRBJ1-2,TRBV12-3/TRBV12-4,TGTGCCAGCTCCCGGTTGTCAGGGGAGGGCTATGGCTACACCTTC,CASSRLSGEGYGYTF
NA,NA,TRBJ2-3,TRBV5-1,TGCGCCAGCAGGTCTGGACCTGTCACAGATACGCAGTATTTT,CASRSGPVTDTQYF
TRBD1,NA,TRBJ2-1,TRBV18,TGTGCCAGCTCACCACCTTTAGGTTTTGGGGACAGCTCCTACAATGAGCAGTTCTTC,CASSPPLGFGDSSYNEQFF
NA,few,TRBJ2-1,TRBV10-3,TGTGCCATCAGTGGATCCGGGGCCTACAATGAGCAGTTCTTC,CAISGSGAYNEQFF
TRBD2,NA,TRBJ2-5,TRBV7-2,TGTGCCAGCCCGACTAGCGGGGGGGCCTATAGGACCGGAGAGACCCAGTACTTC,CASPTSGGAYRTGETQYF
NA,few,TRBJ2-3,TRBV27,TGTGCCAGCAGTTTGCGGGGCGCGGTAGATACGCAGTATTTT,CASSLRGAVDTQYF
TRBD1,NA,TRBJ1-2,TRBV30,TGTGCCTGGAGTATCTCCGGGACAGGGGCCTATGGCTACACCTTC,CAWSISGTGAYGYTF
NA,NA,TRBJ1-1,TRBV12-3/TRBV12-4,TGTGCCAGCAGTTTCACGGGTATGGGGGAAGCTTTCTTT,CASSFTGMGEAFF
NA,many,TRBJ2-6,TRBV27,TGTGCCACCCGGCCCTACAGCGGGGCCAACGTCCTGACTTTC,CATRPYSGANVLTF
NA,few,TRBJ2-7,TRBV5-1,TGCGCCAGCAGCTTGTGGGCCTTGCCCTCCTACGAGCAGTACTTC,CASSLWALPSYEQYF
NA,NA,TRBJ2-7,TRBV18,TGTGCCAGCTCACCGAGGATAGACAGGACCTACGAGCAGTACTTC,CASSPRIDRTYEQYF
TRBD1,few,TRBJ1-5,TRBV5-5,TGTGCCAGCAGCTGGGGACAGGGGGACAATCAGCCCCAGCATTTT,CASSWGQGDNQPQHF
NA,NA,TRBJ2-1,TRBV3-1,TGTGCCAGCAGCCAAGACCGGGCAGTCTACAATGAGCAGTTCTTC,CASSQDRAVYNEQFF
TRBD2,few,TRBJ2-7,TRBV3-1,TGTGCCAGCAGCCCGACCGGGACTAGCGGGACCCTCGGCCACGAGCAGTACTTC,CASSPTGTSGTLGHEQYF
TRBD2,few,TRBJ2-1,TRBV19,TGTGCCAGTAGTACGACTAGCGGGAGCTCCTACAATGAGCAGTTCTTC,CASSTTSGSSYNEQFF
NA,many,TRBJ1-1,TRBV12-3/TRBV12-4,TGTGCCAGCAGCTTGAACGGGAACACTGAAGCTTTCTTT,CASSLNGNTEAFF
NA,NA,TRBJ1-5,TRBV20-1,TGCAGTGCACGCTCCCGGGACAAAATCAGGCAGCCCCAGCATTTT,CSARSRDKIRQPQHF
NA,NA,TRBJ2-5,TRBV18,TGTGCCAGCTCACCTCCGATGGGGGGCACAGAGACCCAGTACTTC,CASSPPMGGTETQYF
TRBD2,NA,TRBJ2-1,TRBV20-1,TGCAGTGCTGATGACCTAGCGGGGGGGCCCGGCTCCTACAATGAGCAGTTCTTC,CSADDLAGGPGSYNEQFF
TRBD1,NA,TRBJ2-7,TRBV5-5,TGTGCCAGCAGCTTGGCGAGGGGGCCCTACGAGCAGTACTTC,CASSLARGPYEQYF